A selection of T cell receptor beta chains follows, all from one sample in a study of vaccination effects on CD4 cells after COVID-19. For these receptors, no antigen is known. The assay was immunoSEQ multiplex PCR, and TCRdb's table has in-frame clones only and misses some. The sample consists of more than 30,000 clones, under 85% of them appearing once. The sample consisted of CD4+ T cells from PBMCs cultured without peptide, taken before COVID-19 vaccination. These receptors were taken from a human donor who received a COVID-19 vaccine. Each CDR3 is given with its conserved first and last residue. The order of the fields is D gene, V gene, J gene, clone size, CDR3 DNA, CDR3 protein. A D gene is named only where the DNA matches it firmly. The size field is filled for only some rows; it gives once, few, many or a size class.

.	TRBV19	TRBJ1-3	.	TGTGCCAGTAGTACGCCAGACCCCTCTGGAAACACCATATATTTT	CASSTPDPSGNTIYF
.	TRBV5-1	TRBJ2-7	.	TGCGCCAGCAGCTTGGACAGGGCCGACTACGAGCAGTACTTC	CASSLDRADYEQYF
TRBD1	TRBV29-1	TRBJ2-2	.	TGCAGCGTTGTGGGGACAGGGGCCCTCTTAGGCGGGGAGCTGTTTTTT	CSVVGTGALLGGELFF
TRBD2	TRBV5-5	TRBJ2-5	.	TGTGCCAGCAGCCGGGGACTACAAGAGACCCAGTACTTC	CASSRGLQETQYF
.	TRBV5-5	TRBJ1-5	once	TGTGCCAGCAGCTTACTCCCCGGGTCCCTTGGGGAAAATCAGCCCCAGCATTTT	CASSLLPGSLGENQPQHF
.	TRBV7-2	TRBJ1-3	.	TGTGCCAGCAGCTCCCGACGGTCCTCTGGAAACACCATATATTTT	CASSSRRSSGNTIYF
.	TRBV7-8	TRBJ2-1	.	TGTGCCAGCAGCTTAGCGGCAGGGTCCTACAATGAGCAGTTCTTC	CASSLAAGSYNEQFF
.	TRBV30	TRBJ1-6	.	TGTGCCTGGAGTCTCTCGGGGGGAGGGGTGGGAAATTCACCCCTCCACTTT	CAWSLSGGGVGNSPLHF
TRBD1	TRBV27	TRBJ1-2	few	TGTGCCAGCACCAACGGACAGGGCCGTGGCTACACCTTC	CASTNGQGRGYTF
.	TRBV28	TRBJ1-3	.	TGTGCCAGCAGTTTGAAGCTGCTCTCTGGAAACACCATATATTTT	CASSLKLLSGNTIYF
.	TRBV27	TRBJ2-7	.	TGTGCCAGCAGTTGGAGAATTGGGGGTCGGCGGTACTTC	CASSWRIGGRRYF
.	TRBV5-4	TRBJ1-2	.	TGTGCCAGCAGCTTGGGGCCTCATCAAGGCAACTATGGCTACACCTTC	CASSLGPHQGNYGYTF
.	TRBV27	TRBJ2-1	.	TGTGCCAGCAGTTTAACCAGCGGGTGGTCCTACAATGAGCAGTTCTTC	CASSLTSGWSYNEQFF
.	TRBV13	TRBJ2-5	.	TGTGCCAGCAGCGCCCGAAGGCACCCAACTCAAGAGACCCAGTACTTC	CASSARRHPTQETQYF
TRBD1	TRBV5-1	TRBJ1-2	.	TGCGCCAGCAGCTTGGCCGGGACAGGGGGCGCTCGGTCTGGCTACACCTTC	CASSLAGTGGARSGYTF
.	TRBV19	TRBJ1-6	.	TGTGCCAGTAACCTCTCCAGGGATTCACCCCTCCACTTT	CASNLSRDSPLHF
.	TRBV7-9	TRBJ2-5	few	TGTGCCAGCGGCATTCGCGGGCAAGAGACCCAGTACTTC	CASGIRGQETQYF
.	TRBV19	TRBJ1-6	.	TGTGCCAGTAGTGCGGCGGCCAGTTATAATTCACCCCTCCACTTT	CASSAAASYNSPLHF
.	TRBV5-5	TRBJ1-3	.	TGTGCCAGCAGCTTGGATGGGGGAGCCGGAAACACCATATATTTT	CASSLDGGAGNTIYF
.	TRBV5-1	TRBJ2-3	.	TGCGCCAGCAGCTTACACGGAGAGACAGATACGCAGTATTTT	CASSLHGETDTQYF
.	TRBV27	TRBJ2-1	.	TGTGCCAGCAGGCTAGCAGGAGGCAATGAGCAGTTCTTC	CASRLAGGNEQFF
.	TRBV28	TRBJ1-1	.	TGTGCCAGCAGTCCGATGCAGGGATGGTCGAGCGGAGCTTTCTTT	CASSPMQGWSSGAFF
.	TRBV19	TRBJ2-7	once	TGTGCCAGTAGTGGACCGGGCCACTACGAGCAGTACTTC	CASSGPGHYEQYF
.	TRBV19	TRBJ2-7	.	TGTGCCAGTAGTCCCCAGCAGGGTCGCGACGAGCAGTACTTC	CASSPQQGRDEQYF
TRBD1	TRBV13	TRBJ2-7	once	TGTGCCAGCTCACAGGGGGCCCACCGGAGGGAGCAGTACTTC	CASSQGAHRREQYF
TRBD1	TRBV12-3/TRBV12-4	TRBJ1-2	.	TGTGCCAGCTCCGGGACAGGGTTGTCTAACACCTTC	CASSGTGLSNTF
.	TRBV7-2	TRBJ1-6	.	TGTGCCAGCAGCTTAGGCTCCTATAATTCACCCCTCCACTTT	CASSLGSYNSPLHF
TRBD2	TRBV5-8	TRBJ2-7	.	TGTGCCAGCAGCCTGGTGGGGACTAGCGGGAGGCCCTACGAGCAGTACTTC	CASSLVGTSGRPYEQYF
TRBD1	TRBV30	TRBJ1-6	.	TGTGCCTGGCGAAGAGGGGGCTGGTCACCCCTCCACTTT	CAWRRGGWSPLHF
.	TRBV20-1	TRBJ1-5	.	TGCAGTGCTCTACGGGAGTCTCAGCATTTT	CSALRESQHF
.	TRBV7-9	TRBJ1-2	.	TGTGCCAGCAGCTTAAATGAGGGCCCCTATGGCTACACCTTC	CASSLNEGPYGYTF
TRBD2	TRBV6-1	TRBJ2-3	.	TGTGCCAGCAGTGACGAACTAGCGGGAGGGTTTTGGGCCACAGATACGCAGTATTTT	CASSDELAGGFWATDTQYF
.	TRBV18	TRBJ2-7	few	TGTGCCAGCTCACCGGTACAAAGCTCCTACGAGCAGTACTTC	CASSPVQSSYEQYF
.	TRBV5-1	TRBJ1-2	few	TGCGCCAGCAGCTTGGAGCGGGTAGGGGTTGGCTACACCTTC	CASSLERVGVGYTF
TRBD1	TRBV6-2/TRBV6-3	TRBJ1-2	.	TGTGCCAGCAGTTACGGCAGGGGGGCCGGTATGCGTGGCTACACCTTC	CASSYGRGAGMRGYTF
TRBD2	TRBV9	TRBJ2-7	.	TGTGCCAGCAGCGTAGCTCCTTGCCGCGGGGGGACCTCCTACGAGCAGTACTTC	CASSVAPCRGGTSYEQYF
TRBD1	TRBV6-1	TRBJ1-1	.	TGTGCCAGCAGTGAGGCTTGGGGCAGGGGGCTTGAAGCTTTCTTT	CASSEAWGRGLEAFF
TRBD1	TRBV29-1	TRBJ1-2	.	TGCAGCGAATGGACAGGGGGCTATGGCTACACCTTC	CSEWTGGYGYTF
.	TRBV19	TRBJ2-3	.	TGTGCCAGTAACCGGGCAACTAGCACAGATACGCAGTATTTT	CASNRATSTDTQYF
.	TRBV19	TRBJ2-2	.	TGTGCCAGTAGTATCCACGACAGTCAGTGGACCGGGGAGCTGTTTTTT	CASSIHDSQWTGELFF
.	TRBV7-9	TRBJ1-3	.	TGTGCCAGCAGCTTAGAGCCCCATGGGCCCGGGACACGGACAGTCGCCATATATTTT	CASSLEPHGPGTRTVAIYF
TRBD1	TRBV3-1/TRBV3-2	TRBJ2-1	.	TGTGCCAGCAGCCAAGTTGGGACAGTATACAATGAGCAGTTCTTC	CASSQVGTVYNEQFF
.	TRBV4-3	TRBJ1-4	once	TGCGCCAGCAGCCAAGCTTACAGGGAGAATGAAAAACTGTTTTTT	CASSQAYRENEKLFF
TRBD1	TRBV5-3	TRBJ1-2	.	TGTGCCAGAAGCTTCCAGACAGGGATGGTCTATGGCTACACCTTC	CARSFQTGMVYGYTF
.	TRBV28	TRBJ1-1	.	TGTGCCAGCAGGGAGCAGCGCTACGCTGAAGCTTTCTTT	CASREQRYAEAFF
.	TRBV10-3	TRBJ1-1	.	TGTGCCATCACCCAGGGAATGAACACTGAAGCTTTCTTT	CAITQGMNTEAFF
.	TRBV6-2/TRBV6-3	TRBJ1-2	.	TGTGCCAGCAGTTTGACTAGGGGATATGGCTACACCTTC	CASSLTRGYGYTF
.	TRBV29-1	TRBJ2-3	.	TGCAGCGTGAAGAGGGACAGCACAGATACGCAGTATTTT	CSVKRDSTDTQYF
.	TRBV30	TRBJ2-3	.	TGTGCCTGGAGGAAAGCGGGCACAGATACGCAGTATTTT	CAWRKAGTDTQYF
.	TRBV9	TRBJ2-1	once	TGTGCCAGCAGCGTAGGGACCCGGGACTTCTACAATGAGCAGTTCTTC	CASSVGTRDFYNEQFF
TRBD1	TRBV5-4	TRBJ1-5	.	TGTGCCAGCAGCGTAGGGGGCTCGGGGCAGCCCCAGCATTTT	CASSVGGSGQPQHF
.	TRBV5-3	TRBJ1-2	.	TGTGCCAGAAGCAGGGGCCTCCAGGAGGGGGTCCCCTATGGCTACACCTTC	CARSRGLQEGVPYGYTF
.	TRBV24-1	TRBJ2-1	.	TGTGCCACCAGTGAAGGGGGACCCTACAATGAGCAGTTCTTC	CATSEGGPYNEQFF
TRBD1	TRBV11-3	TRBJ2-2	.	TGTGCCAGCAGCGAGGGGGCAGGCGGGGAGCTGTTTTTT	CASSEGAGGELFF